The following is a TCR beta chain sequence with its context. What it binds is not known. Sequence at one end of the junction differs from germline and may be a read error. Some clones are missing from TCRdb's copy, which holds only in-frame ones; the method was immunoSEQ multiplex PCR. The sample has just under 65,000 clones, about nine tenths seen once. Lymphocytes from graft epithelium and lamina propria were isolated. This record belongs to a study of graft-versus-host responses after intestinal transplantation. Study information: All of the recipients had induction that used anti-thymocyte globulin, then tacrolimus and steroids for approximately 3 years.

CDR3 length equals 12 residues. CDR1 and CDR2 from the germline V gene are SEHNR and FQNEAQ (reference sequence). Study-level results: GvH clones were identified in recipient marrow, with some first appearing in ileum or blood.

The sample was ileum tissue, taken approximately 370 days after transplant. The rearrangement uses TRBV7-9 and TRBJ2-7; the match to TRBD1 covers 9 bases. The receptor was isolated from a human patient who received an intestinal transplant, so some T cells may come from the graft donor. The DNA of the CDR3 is TGTGCCAGCAGCTCCCTGGGACAGGGCACGAACTTC. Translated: CASSSLGQGTNF.